This passage covers 7 T cell receptor beta chains from one sample sequenced in a study of blood T cell repertoires in COVID-19. Clones were sequenced by immunoSEQ multiplex PCR, and TCRdb holds only the in-frame ones, with some missing. This sample has 150,000 or so clones, with around 83% found just once. Input material: peripheral blood. These receptors were taken from a human donor in a cohort sampled during active COVID-19.

The chain combines TRBV6-6 with TRBJ2-7, with 10 bases identical to TRBD2. Germline trimming cut 6 bases from V and 2 bases from J; bases unmatched to any gene: 4. Germline CDR1 MNHNY, CDR2 SVGAGI (reference sequence). There are 14 residues in the CDR3. CDR3 protein: CASSQAGGAYEQYF. CDR3 DNA sequence: TGTGCCAGCAGCCAAGCGGGGGGGGCCTACGAGCAGTACTTC.

This rearrangement joins TRBV6-5 to TRBJ2-5; 8 nucleotides align to TRBD1. The V and J ends lost 6 bases and 4 bases, in that order; junction bases with no gene match: 7. This CDR3 contains 14 residues. CDR1 MNHEY and CDR2 SVGAGI come from the germline V gene. CDR3 coding DNA: TGTGCCAGCAGGCCTCCAGGGGGCACAGAGACCCAGTACTTC. As protein: CASRPPGGTETQYF.

This chain connects TRBV11-1 to TRBJ1-1; D is perhaps TRBD1 (6 bases). Germline loops: CDR1 SGHAT, CDR2 FQDESV (reference sequence). V was trimmed by 5 bases and J by 4 bases, leaving 11 bases between them. The CDR3 is made up of 13 amino acids. The CDR3 DNA reads TGTGCCAGCAGCCCAGGGGTTCGCACTGAAGCTTTCTTT. Amino acid sequence: CASSPGVRTEAFF.

V and J are TRBV5-1 and TRBJ2-6, with 7 bases identical to TRBD1. The CDR3 spans 19 residues. Germline CDR1 is SGHRS and CDR2 is YFSETQ. The junction had 10 bases not matched to a gene; V was cut back by 1 base and J by 0 bases. The CDR3 nucleotides are TGCGCCAGCAGCTTGACTAGGGGGCGCGGGTTCTCTGGGGCCAACGTCCTGACTTTC. Translation gives CASSLTRGRGFSGANVLTF.

The CDR3: CSVDAGTDTQYF. CDR3 DNA sequence: TGCAGCGTTGACGCGGGCACAGATACGCAGTATTTT. This sequence joins TRBV29-1 and TRBJ2-3; D unresolved. The CDR3 consists of 12 residues. Trimming removed 3 bases at V and 1 base at J, with 5 bases between. Looked up from germline, CDR1 is SQVTM and CDR2 is ANQGSEA.

This chain joins TRBV5-1 and TRBJ2-7, with TRBD1 matching 12 bases. CDR1 and CDR2 from the germline V gene are SGHRS and YFSETQ. The CDR3 extends over 16 amino acids. Trimming took 2 bases from V and 6 from J; bases not matched to a gene: 9. The CDR3 reads CASSFGSGQGAREQYF. The CDR3 region has the DNA TGCGCCAGCAGCTTCGGGTCGGGACAGGGGGCGCGCGAGCAGTACTTC.

The CDR3 bases are TGTGCCCGCTCATCGACAGAGTTTGAAGCTTTCTTT. Its protein product is CARSSTEFEAFF. The chain joins TRBV19 to TRBJ1-1, with D possibly matching TRBD1 (5 bases). This CDR3 spans 12 amino acids. Germline CDR1 is LNHDA and CDR2 is SQIVND (reference sequence). V dropped 11 bases and J dropped 7 bases, with 17 bases sitting between them.